This TCR beta chain comes out of a study of T cells of healthy individuals. TCRdb reprocessed the 5' RACE reads via MiXCR and lists one record per CDR3 protein. Of over 95,000 distinct CDR3 sequences detected, 17% appear once; the ten largest clones hold 6.2%. The clonotype was recovered from a human donor in good health.

In DNA form, the CDR3 reads TGCGCCAGCAGCCAAGAGGGGCGGACCTATGGCTACACCTTC. Translation: CASSQEGRTYGYTF. The rearrangement uses TRBV4-1 and TRBJ1-2; a possible D gene is TRBD1 (5 bases). V was clipped by 0 bases and J by 4 bases, with 9 bases between them. Looked up from germline, CDR1 is MGHRA and CDR2 is YSYEKL. The CDR3 extends over 14 amino acids.